This T cell receptor (beta chain) was recovered during a study of shared clonotypes between healthy human individuals. Looking at the study overall: Per donor, three plates held CD4 naive cells, three held CD4 memory, two held CD8 naive and one held CD8 memory.

The CDR3 contains 13 residues. Between the trimmed V and J ends, which lost 2 bases and 5 bases, there was a span of 7 bases. Germline CDR1 and CDR2: SGHTA and FQGNSA. Study results and limitations: With a handful of donors compared, roughly 5% of naive CD4 clonotypes were shared.

In the case of this clone: Its specificity is not known.

Sequencing was at deep level. TCRdb keeps only in-frame clones here, not all; method: immunoSEQ multiplex PCR. The repertoire holds about 730,000 clones, around 70% seen once, with roughly 1.8% in the top ten. V is TRBV7-2 and J is TRBJ2-1; no clear D. The receptor was isolated from a woman aged 30 to 39 in good health. The sample was memory CD4+ T cells sorted from blood. Subset indicated: CD45RA-negative fraction. DNA of the CDR3: TGTGCCAGCAGCTTATCTTACGACAATGAGCAGTTCTTC. This sequence encodes CASSLSYDNEQFF.